Listed here are 32 T cell receptor beta chains from one sample, sequenced in a study of T cell responses to AZD1222 COVID-19 vaccine. The protocol was immunoSEQ multiplex PCR, while the TCRdb copy is restricted to in-frame clones and leaves out a portion. The repertoire includes tens of thousands of clones, about 87% of them detected once, and roughly 3% sits in the top ten. Sequencing used peripheral blood, obtained 28 days after the second AZD1222 dose. These receptor sequences come from an adult who received the AZD1222 COVID-19 vaccine.

The CDR3 here is CASSQESGRLAFF. In DNA, the CDR3 is TGTGCCAGCAGCCAAGAGTCTGGGAGGCTAGCTTTCTTT. The gene calls are TRBV3-1 (or the pseudogene TRBV3-2) and TRBJ1-1; the D is unclear. V was pared by 0 bases and J by 10 bases, with 12 bases between. Germline CDR1 and CDR2: LGHDT and YNNKEL (reference sequence). The CDR3 loop spans 13 amino acids.

This clone has only one observation. This chain connects TRBV7-9 to TRBJ2-7; 7 bases align to TRBD1. With 4 bases clipped from V and 2 bases from J, the junction kept 5 bases outside the gene matches. The CDR3 is made up of 14 amino acids. Germline CDR1 reads SEHNR; CDR2 reads FQNEAQ (reference sequence). CDR3 in DNA: TGTGCCAGCAGCTCCTGGGACAGCCCCTACGAGCAGTACTTC. Protein: CASSSWDSPYEQYF.

In DNA form, the CDR3 reads TGTGCCAGCACCGAAGGGTCACGGGGCACAGATACGCAGTATTTT. The encoded protein is CASTEGSRGTDTQYF. This chain joins TRBV2 and TRBJ2-3, with D uncertain. The germline gives CDR1 SNHLY, CDR2 FYNNEI. The V and J ends lost 7 bases and 1 base respectively, with 15 bases between them. CDR3 length: 15 residues.

The V and J genes are TRBV19 and TRBJ2-3; D remains ambiguous. The length of the CDR3 is 12 residues. Trimming left V 9 bases short and J 0 bases short, with 7 bases between. Looked up from germline, CDR1 is LNHDA and CDR2 is SQIVND (reference sequence). The chain's CDR3 is CASATSTDTQYF. The CDR3 region has the DNA TGTGCCAGCGCGACTAGCACAGATACGCAGTATTTT.

This chain uses TRBV5-4 with TRBJ2-3; 8 nucleotides agree with TRBD1. Germline CDR1 and CDR2: SGHNT and YYREEE (reference sequence). The CDR3 runs 16 residues. V shed 4 bases, J shed 1 base, and the junction held 8 bases outside the gene matches. CDR3: CASSPGQGRGTDTQYF. The CDR3 DNA reads as TGTGCCAGCAGCCCCGGACAGGGTAGGGGCACAGATACGCAGTATTTT. Complete variable domain (other parts from reference TRBV5-4 and TRBJ2-3): ETGVTQSPTHLIKTRGQQVTLRCSSQSGHNTVSWYQQALGQGPQFIFQYYREEENGRGNFPPRFSGLQFPNYSSELNVNALELDDSALYLCASSPGQGRGTDTQYFGPGTRLTVL.

V is TRBV6-1 and J is TRBJ1-6; 7 bases map to TRBD1. Trimming cost V 2 bases and J 10 bases; bases outside gene matches: 8. From germline, CDR1 is MNHNS and CDR2 SASEGT. The CDR3 runs 15 residues. The CDR3 DNA follows: TGTGCCAGCAGTGAAAATGGGGACAGAGGATCACCCCTCCACTTT. The encoded protein is CASSENGDRGSPLHF.

The rearrangement joins TRBV7-9 to TRBJ2-1; D gene unclear. CDR3 length: 11 residues. V lost 5 bases to trimming and J lost 7 bases, with 6 bases between them. Germline V lookup: CDR1 SEHNR, CDR2 FQNEAQ (reference sequence). CDR3 residues: CASSQINEQFF. The DNA for the CDR3 is TGTGCCAGCAGCCAAATTAATGAGCAGTTCTTC.

The CDR3 bases are TGCGCCAGTCGGACAGGGGGGAACACTGAAGCTTTCTTT. Protein: CASRTGGNTEAFF. The chain links TRBV5-1 to TRBJ1-1, with TRBD1 matching 10 bases. The CDR3 has 13 residues. V was clipped by 8 bases and J by 1 base; unmatched bases: 2. Germline V gene lookup returns CDR1 SGHRS and CDR2 YFSETQ.

The V call is TRBV30, the J call TRBJ2-7; 8 bases line up with TRBD2. This CDR3 contains 14 residues. Trimming cost V 0 bases and J 0 bases; bases outside gene matches: 1. Germline values: CDR1 GTSNPN, CDR2 SVGIG (reference sequence). The CDR3 DNA is TGTGCCTGGAGTGTGGGACTAGACTCCTACGAGCAGTACTTC. Translating gives CAWSVGLDSYEQYF.

The chain combines TRBV5-4 with TRBJ2-3, with a tentative D call TRBD2 (7 bases). Trimming took off 2 bases at V and 4 bases at J, with 17 bases between the two ends. Germline CDR1 reads SGHNT; CDR2 reads YYREEE (reference sequence). The CDR3 is 16 amino acids. The CDR3 DNA follows: TGTGCCAGCAGCTTAAGGGGGGGGCAGGGGTCAGATACGCAGTATTTT. The encoded protein is CASSLRGGQGSDTQYF.

This clone has only a few counts. This chain joins TRBV27 and TRBJ2-7; 7 bases agree with TRBD2. Germline-derived CDR1 and CDR2 are MNHEY and SMNVEV (reference sequence). The CDR3 is made up of 12 amino acids. After removal of 5 bases from V and 6 bases from J, the junction contained 4 bases not matched to a gene. In nucleotides, the CDR3 is TGTGCCAGCAGTGGGCGGGGGTTCGAGCAGTACTTC. Residues: CASSGRGFEQYF.

V usage is TRBV7-3 and J usage is TRBJ2-5, with D tentatively TRBD1 (5 bases). Trimming removed 1 base from V and 4 bases from J, with 7 bases in between. CDR3 length: 13 amino acids. CDR1 and CDR2 from the germline V gene are SGHTA and FQGTGA. For the CDR3, the DNA is TGTGCCAGCAGCTTAAGTAGGGGAGAGACCCAGTACTTC. Protein: CASSLSRGETQYF.

This rearrangement joins TRBV7-2 to TRBJ2-4, with TRBD1 matching 8 bases. The CDR3 is 14 residues long. The junction had 6 bases not matched to a gene; V was cut back by 2 bases and J by 9 bases. Germline V gene sequence: CDR1 SGHTA, CDR2 FQGNSA. The CDR3 sequence is CASSLQGATGIQYF. The CDR3 DNA reads TGTGCCAGCAGCTTACAGGGGGCGACGGGCATTCAGTACTTC. The complete variable domain, with remaining parts taken from reference TRBV7-2 and TRBJ2-4, reads GAGVSQSPSNKVTEKGKDVELRCDPISGHTALYWYRQSLGQGLEFLIYFQGNSAPDKSGLPSDRFSAERTGGSVSTLTIQRTQQEDSAVYLCASSLQGATGIQYFGAGTRLSVL.

This clone was seen only a few times. The CDR3 coding sequence is TGCGCCAGCAGCCAACCATTGGCTAACACTGAAGCTTTCTTT. Amino acids: CASSQPLANTEAFF. This sequence joins TRBV4-1 and TRBJ1-1; D is unclear. CDR1 and CDR2 (germline): MGHRA, YSYEKL. This CDR3 region has 14 residues. Trimming removed 2 bases at V and 2 bases at J, with 9 bases between.

The chain has TRBV5-1 and TRBJ1-4; a weak D match, TRBD1 (5 bases). The V gene's germline CDR1 is SGHRS and CDR2 YFSETQ. CDR3 length: 15 residues. V was cut by 4 bases and J by 7 bases, with 17 bases left in between. The CDR3 protein is CASSVAPGTGEKLFF. The CDR3 nucleotides read TGCGCCAGCAGCGTGGCCCCGGGGACTGGTGAAAAACTGTTTTTT.

J is TRBJ2-2 and V is TRBV30; 7 bases line up with TRBD1. The trim removed 2 bases at V and 4 bases at J, leaving 1 base unmatched. This CDR3 is built from 13 residues. Germline V CDR1 and CDR2: GTSNPN, SVGIG (reference sequence). CDR3 in amino acids: CAWSTGVTGELFF. The CDR3 DNA reads TGTGCCTGGAGTACAGGGGTCACCGGGGAGCTGTTTTTT.

This chain connects TRBV4-2 to TRBJ2-1; D might be TRBD1 or TRBD2, each matching 6 bases. Germline assignment: CDR1 LGHNA and CDR2 YNFKEQ. CDR3 length equals 16 residues. The V and J ends lost 0 bases and 6 bases respectively, with 15 bases between them. The CDR3 sequence is CASSQERRGVRNEQFF. CDR3 DNA: TGTGCCAGCAGCCAAGAGAGGAGGGGGGTCCGCAATGAGCAGTTCTTC.

This chain links TRBV7-8 with TRBJ1-5, with no clear D. The germline V gene encodes CDR1 SGHVS and CDR2 FQNEAQ. V lost 2 bases, J lost 7 bases, and 9 bases lay in between. This CDR3 is built from 13 residues. DNA of the CDR3: TGTGCCAGCAGCTTAAGGGAGGGACAGCCCCAGCATTTT. This encodes CASSLREGQPQHF.

This clone was found a few times. The V call is TRBV9, the J call TRBJ1-3; D possibly corresponds to TRBD1 (5 bases). The germline V gene encodes CDR1 SGDLS and CDR2 YYNGEE. This CDR3 contains 15 residues. The V gene lost 5 bases and the J gene lost 3 bases, with 15 bases spanning the gap. The CDR3 spells CASRVWGWSGNTIYF. In DNA, the CDR3 is TGTGCCAGCAGGGTTTGGGGGTGGAGTGGAAACACCATATATTTT.

The CDR3 loop is CASSESGTYEQYF. The CDR3 DNA is TGCGCCAGCAGTGAGTCGGGCACGTACGAGCAGTACTTC. This rearrangement joins TRBV10-1 to TRBJ2-7; D is ambiguous. This CDR3 comprises 13 residues. Trimming shortened V by 0 bases and J by 4 bases, and 7 bases separated the two germline ends. The germline V gene encodes CDR1 WNHNN and CDR2 SYGVQD (reference sequence).

This chain links TRBV5-4 with TRBJ2-7; tentative D call: TRBD2 (5 bases). This CDR3 region has 16 residues. From germline, CDR1 is SGHNT and CDR2 YYREEE (reference sequence). Deletions cut 0 bases from V and 3 bases from J, with 16 bases between. DNA for the CDR3: TGTGCCAGCAGCTTGGCCGGTAACATCGAGGGCTACGAGCAGTACTTC. This sequence encodes CASSLAGNIEGYEQYF.

This chain connects TRBV9 to TRBJ2-1, with 11 bases aligning to TRBD2. J was trimmed by 4 bases and V by 7 bases; bases with no gene match: 7. Germline CDR1 SGDLS, CDR2 YYNGEE. The CDR3 sequence is 15 residues long. The DNA for the CDR3 is TGTGCCAGCGCTCCGGGACTAGCGGCATACAATGAGCAGTTCTTC. This sequence encodes CASAPGLAAYNEQFF.

The table lists this clone with a count of one. J is TRBJ1-2 and V is TRBV18; 7 bases are shared with TRBD1. Germline V gene lookup returns CDR1 KGHSH and CDR2 LQKENI. The V segment lost 6 bases and the J segment 5 bases; nucleotides outside the gene matches: 9. The CDR3 contains 14 residues. The CDR3 spells CASSLPGQNYGYTF. CDR3 nucleotide sequence: TGTGCCAGCTCGTTACCGGGACAGAATTATGGCTACACCTTC.

V usage is TRBV4-1 and J usage is TRBJ2-3; D uncertain. CDR1 MGHRA and CDR2 YSYEKL come from the germline V gene. This CDR3 is built from 16 residues. Between the trimmed V and J ends, which lost 4 bases and 0 bases, there was a span of 14 bases. In DNA form, the CDR3 reads TGCGCCAGCAGCCTTACCCTGGGTATAAGCACAGATACGCAGTATTTT. As protein: CASSLTLGISTDTQYF.

This clone occurred a few times. The rearrangement links TRBV6-6 to TRBJ1-6; TRBD1 agrees at 7 bases. J was trimmed by 4 bases and V by 0 bases; bases with no gene match: 3. CDR1 is MNHNY and CDR2 is SVGAGI in the germline V gene (reference sequence). The length of the CDR3 is 16 residues. CDR3 amino acids: CASSYSAGQYNSPLHF. CDR3 in DNA: TGTGCCAGCAGTTACTCCGCGGGACAGTATAATTCACCCCTCCACTTT.

J is TRBJ1-5 and V is TRBV2, with D possibly matching TRBD1 (5 bases). Germline loops: CDR1 SNHLY, CDR2 FYNNEI. V was cut by 8 bases and J by 2 bases, with 7 bases left in between. CDR3 length: 12 residues. The CDR3 loop is CASRGGNQPQHF. CDR3 DNA sequence: TGTGCCAGCCGGGGGGGCAATCAGCCCCAGCATTTT.

The chain links TRBV5-6 to TRBJ2-3; 13 nucleotides align to TRBD2. CDR3 size: 18 residues. J was trimmed by 2 bases and V by 4 bases; bases with no gene match: 10. Germline V gives CDR1 SGHDT, CDR2 YYEEEE. CDR3: CASSPGLAGAPSTDTQYF. The CDR3 DNA reads as TGTGCCAGCAGCCCTGGACTAGCGGGAGCTCCCTCCACAGATACGCAGTATTTT.

J is TRBJ1-5 and V is TRBV30, with 10 bases lining up with TRBD1. The CDR3 sequence is 14 residues long. V lost 2 bases, J lost 8 bases, and 6 bases stayed unmatched. Germline values: CDR1 GTSNPN, CDR2 SVGIG (reference sequence). CDR3 in amino acids: CAWSRGQGTEPQHF. The CDR3 DNA sequence: TGTGCCTGGAGTCGGGGACAGGGGACGGAGCCCCAGCATTTT.

The gene calls are TRBV28 and TRBJ1-3; D not certain. The germline V and J ends were trimmed by 2 bases and 0 bases, with 5 bases remaining between them. Germline V gene lookup returns CDR1 MDHEN and CDR2 SYDVKM. The CDR3 contains 14 residues. CDR3 nucleotides: TGTGCCAGCAGTTTAGTGGGCTCTGGAAACACCATATATTTT. As protein: CASSLVGSGNTIYF.

The V call is TRBV7-9, the J call TRBJ1-1; D is unclear. CDR1 and CDR2 from the germline V gene are SEHNR and FQNEAQ (reference sequence). The CDR3 length is 14 residues. V lost 3 bases and J lost 0, with 8 bases in between. The CDR3 sequence is CASSFHSLNTEAFF. CDR3 DNA: TGTGCCAGCAGCTTTCATTCCTTGAACACTGAAGCTTTCTTT.

This chain connects TRBV27 to TRBJ2-3; no clear D gene. Germline V gives CDR1 MNHEY, CDR2 SMNVEV (reference sequence). V was trimmed by 3 bases and J by 0 bases, leaving 19 bases between them. The CDR3 is 18 amino acids. CDR3: CASSFRPPGGTSTDTQYF. The CDR3 DNA is TGTGCCAGCAGTTTTAGGCCCCCGGGCGGTACTAGCACAGATACGCAGTATTTT.

V and J are TRBV3-1 (or the pseudogene TRBV3-2) and TRBJ1-1; D is unresolved. CDR1 and CDR2 (germline): LGHDT, YNNKEL (reference sequence). There are 14 residues in the CDR3. V lost 0 bases to trimming and J lost 1 base, with 6 bases between them. Here the CDR3 reads CASSQEHPNTEAFF. The CDR3 DNA sequence: TGTGCCAGCAGCCAAGAACATCCGAACACTGAAGCTTTCTTT.